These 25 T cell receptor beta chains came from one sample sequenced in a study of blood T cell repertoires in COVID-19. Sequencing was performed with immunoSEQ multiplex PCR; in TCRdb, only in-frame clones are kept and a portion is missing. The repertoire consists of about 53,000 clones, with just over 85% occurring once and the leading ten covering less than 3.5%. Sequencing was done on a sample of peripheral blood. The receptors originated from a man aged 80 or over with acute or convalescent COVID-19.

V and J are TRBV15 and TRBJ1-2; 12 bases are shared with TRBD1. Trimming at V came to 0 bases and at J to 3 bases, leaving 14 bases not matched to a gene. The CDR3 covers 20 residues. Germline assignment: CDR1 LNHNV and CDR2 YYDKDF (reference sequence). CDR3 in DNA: TGTGCCACCAGCAGAGATAAACGGAGGGGGACAGGGGGCCTCGACTATGGCTACACCTTC. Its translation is CATSRDKRRGTGGLDYGYTF.

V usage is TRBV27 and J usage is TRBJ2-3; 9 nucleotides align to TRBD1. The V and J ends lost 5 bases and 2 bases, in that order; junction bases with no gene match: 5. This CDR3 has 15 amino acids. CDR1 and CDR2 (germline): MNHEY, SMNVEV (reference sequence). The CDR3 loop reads CASSQQGAYTDTQYF. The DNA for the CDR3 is TGTGCCAGCAGTCAACAGGGGGCTTACACAGATACGCAGTATTTT.

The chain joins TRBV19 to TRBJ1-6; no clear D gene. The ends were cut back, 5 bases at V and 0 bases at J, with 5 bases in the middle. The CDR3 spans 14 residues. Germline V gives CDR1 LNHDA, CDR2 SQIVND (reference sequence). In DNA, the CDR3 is TGTGCCAGTAGTGAGATCTCCTATAATTCACCCCTCCACTTT. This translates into CASSEISYNSPLHF.

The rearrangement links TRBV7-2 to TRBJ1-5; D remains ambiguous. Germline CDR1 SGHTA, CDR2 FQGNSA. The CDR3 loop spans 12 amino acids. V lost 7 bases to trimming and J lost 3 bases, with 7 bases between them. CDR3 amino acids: CASTSPNQPQHF. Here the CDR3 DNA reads TGTGCCAGCACAAGCCCCAATCAGCCCCAGCATTTT.

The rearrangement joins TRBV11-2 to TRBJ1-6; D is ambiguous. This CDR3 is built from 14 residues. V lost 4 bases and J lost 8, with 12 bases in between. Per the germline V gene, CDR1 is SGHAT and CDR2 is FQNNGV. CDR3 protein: CASSSIPGDSPLHF. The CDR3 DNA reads TGTGCCAGCAGCTCCATTCCCGGAGATTCACCCCTCCACTTT.

The CDR3 region has the DNA TGTGCCAGCTCAGAGAGGGACAGGGTCTCTGGAAACACCATATATTTT. Protein product: CASSERDRVSGNTIYF. The V and J genes are TRBV18 and TRBJ1-3; 9 bases agree with TRBD1. V shed 5 bases, J shed 0 bases, and the junction held 5 bases outside the gene matches. The germline gives CDR1 KGHSH, CDR2 LQKENI. The CDR3 has 16 residues.

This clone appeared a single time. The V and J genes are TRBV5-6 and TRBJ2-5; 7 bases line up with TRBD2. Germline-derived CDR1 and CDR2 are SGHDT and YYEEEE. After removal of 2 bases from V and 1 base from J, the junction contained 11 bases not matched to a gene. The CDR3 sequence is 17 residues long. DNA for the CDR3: TGTGCCAGCAGCTTTACTCCTAGCGGATCACTCCAAGAGACCCAGTACTTC. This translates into CASSFTPSGSLQETQYF. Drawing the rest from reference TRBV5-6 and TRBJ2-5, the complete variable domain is DAGVTQSPTHLIKTRGQQVTLRCSPKSGHDTVSWYQQALGQGPQFIFQYYEEEERQRGNFPDRFSGHQFPNYSSELNVNALLLGDSALYLCASSFTPSGSLQETQYFGPGTRLLVL.

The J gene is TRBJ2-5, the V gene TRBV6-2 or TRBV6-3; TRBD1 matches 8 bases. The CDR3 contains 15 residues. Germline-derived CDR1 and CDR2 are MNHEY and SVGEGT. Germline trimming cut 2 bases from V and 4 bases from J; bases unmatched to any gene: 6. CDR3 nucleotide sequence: TGTGCCAGCAGTTACGGGGCAGGGGGCAGAGAGACCCAGTACTTC. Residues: CASSYGAGGRETQYF.

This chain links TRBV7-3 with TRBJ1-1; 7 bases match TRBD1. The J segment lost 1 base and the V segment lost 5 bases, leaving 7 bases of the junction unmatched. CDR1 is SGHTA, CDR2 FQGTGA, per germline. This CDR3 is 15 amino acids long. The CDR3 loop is CASSPSTGKNTEAFF. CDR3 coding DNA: TGTGCCAGCAGCCCATCGACAGGGAAGAACACTGAAGCTTTCTTT.

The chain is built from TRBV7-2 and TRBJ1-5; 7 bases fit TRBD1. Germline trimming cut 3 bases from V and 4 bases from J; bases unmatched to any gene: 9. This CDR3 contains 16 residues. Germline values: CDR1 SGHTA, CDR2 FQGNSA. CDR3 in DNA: TGTGCCAGCAGCTTGGCTACACAGGGGTTTAATCAGCCCCAGCATTTT. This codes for CASSLATQGFNQPQHF.

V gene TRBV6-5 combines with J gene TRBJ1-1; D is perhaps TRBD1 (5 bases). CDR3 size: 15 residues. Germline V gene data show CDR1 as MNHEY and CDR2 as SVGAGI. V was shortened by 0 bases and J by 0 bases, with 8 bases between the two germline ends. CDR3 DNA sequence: TGTGCCAGCAGTTACTCAAACAGGCTGAACACTGAAGCTTTCTTT. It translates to CASSYSNRLNTEAFF.

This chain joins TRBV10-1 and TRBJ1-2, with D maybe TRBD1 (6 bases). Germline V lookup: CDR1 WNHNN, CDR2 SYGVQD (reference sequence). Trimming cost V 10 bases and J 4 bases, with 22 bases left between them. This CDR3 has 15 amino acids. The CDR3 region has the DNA TGCGCCATCTGCCCCGACAGGAGGTCTGTCTATGGCTACACCTTC. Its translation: CAICPDRRSVYGYTF.

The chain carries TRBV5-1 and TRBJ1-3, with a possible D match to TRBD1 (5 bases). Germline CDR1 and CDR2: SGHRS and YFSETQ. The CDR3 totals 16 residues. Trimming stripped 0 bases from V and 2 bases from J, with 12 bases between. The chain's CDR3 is CASSLAGTSTGNTIYF. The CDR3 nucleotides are TGCGCCAGCAGCTTGGCAGGGACTTCTACTGGAAACACCATATATTTT.

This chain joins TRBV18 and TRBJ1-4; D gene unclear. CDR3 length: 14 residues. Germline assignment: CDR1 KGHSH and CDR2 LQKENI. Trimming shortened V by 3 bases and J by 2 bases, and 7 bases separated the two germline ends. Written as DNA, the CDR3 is TGTGCCAGCTCACCTCTCCCTACTAATGAAAAACTGTTTTTT. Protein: CASSPLPTNEKLFF.

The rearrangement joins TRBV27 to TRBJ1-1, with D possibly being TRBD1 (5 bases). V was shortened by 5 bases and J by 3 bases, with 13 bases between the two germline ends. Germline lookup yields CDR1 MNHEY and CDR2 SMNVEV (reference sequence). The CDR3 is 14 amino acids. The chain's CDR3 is CASSGTGGDTEAFF. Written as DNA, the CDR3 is TGTGCCAGCAGTGGTACGGGGGGGGACACTGAAGCTTTCTTT.

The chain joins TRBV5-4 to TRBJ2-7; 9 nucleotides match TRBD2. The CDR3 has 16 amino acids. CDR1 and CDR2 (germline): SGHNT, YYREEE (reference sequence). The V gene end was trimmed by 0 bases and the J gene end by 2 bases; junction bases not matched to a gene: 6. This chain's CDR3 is CASSLESSGDPYEQYF. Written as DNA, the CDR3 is TGTGCCAGCAGCTTGGAGTCTAGCGGGGACCCCTACGAGCAGTACTTC. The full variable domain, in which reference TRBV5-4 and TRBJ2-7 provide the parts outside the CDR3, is ETGVTQSPTHLIKTRGQQVTLRCSSQSGHNTVSWYQQALGQGPQFIFQYYREEENGRGNFPPRFSGLQFPNYSSELNVNALELDDSALYLCASSLESSGDPYEQYFGPGTRLTVT.

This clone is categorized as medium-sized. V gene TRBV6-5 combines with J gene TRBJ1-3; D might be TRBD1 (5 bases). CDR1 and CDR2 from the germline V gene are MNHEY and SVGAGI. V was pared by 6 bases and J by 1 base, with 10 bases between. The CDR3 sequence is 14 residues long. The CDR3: CASRGVLSGNTIYF. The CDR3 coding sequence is TGTGCCAGCAGAGGGGTCTTGTCTGGAAACACCATATATTTT.

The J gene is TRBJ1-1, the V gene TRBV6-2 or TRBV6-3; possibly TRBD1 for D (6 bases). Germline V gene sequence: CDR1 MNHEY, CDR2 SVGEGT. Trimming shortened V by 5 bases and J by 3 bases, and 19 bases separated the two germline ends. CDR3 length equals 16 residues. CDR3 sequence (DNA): TGTGCCAGCAGTGGCCCCCATCGGGGGGCGGACACTGAAGCTTTCTTT. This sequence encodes CASSGPHRGADTEAFF.

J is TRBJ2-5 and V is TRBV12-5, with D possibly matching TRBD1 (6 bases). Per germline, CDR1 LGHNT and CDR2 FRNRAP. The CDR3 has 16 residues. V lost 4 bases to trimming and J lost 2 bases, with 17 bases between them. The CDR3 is CASGYFRDKPQETQYF. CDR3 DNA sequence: TGTGCTAGTGGTTACTTCCGGGACAAGCCGCAAGAGACCCAGTACTTC.

CDR3 protein: CASTPGAGMNTEAFF. The CDR3 coding sequence is TGTGCCAGTACCCCGGGCGCGGGGATGAACACTGAAGCTTTCTTT. The V gene is TRBV18, the J gene TRBJ1-1; no clear D gene. The CDR3 has 15 residues. The V and J ends lost 9 bases and 0 bases respectively, with 17 bases between them. Germline-derived CDR1 and CDR2 are KGHSH and LQKENI. Based on the CDR3 plus reference TRBV18 and TRBJ1-1, the full variable domain is NAGVMQNPRHLVRRRGQEARLRCSPMKGHSHVYWYRQLPEEGLKFMVYLQKENIIDESGMPKERFSAEFPKEGPSILRIQQVVRGDSAAYFCASTPGAGMNTEAFFGQGTRLTVV.

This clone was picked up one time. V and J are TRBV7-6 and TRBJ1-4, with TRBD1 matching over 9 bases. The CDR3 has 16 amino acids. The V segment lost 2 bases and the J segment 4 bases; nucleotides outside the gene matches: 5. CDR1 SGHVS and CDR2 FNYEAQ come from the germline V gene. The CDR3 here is CASSLLRDRVNEKLFF. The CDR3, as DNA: TGTGCCAGCAGCTTATTACGGGACAGGGTTAATGAAAAACTGTTTTTT.

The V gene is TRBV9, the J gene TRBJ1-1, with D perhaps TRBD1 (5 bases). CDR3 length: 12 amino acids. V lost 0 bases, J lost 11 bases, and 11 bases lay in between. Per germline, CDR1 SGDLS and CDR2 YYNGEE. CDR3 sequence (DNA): TGTGCCAGCAGCGTAGGACCGGGGGAGGCTTTCTTT. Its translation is CASSVGPGEAFF.

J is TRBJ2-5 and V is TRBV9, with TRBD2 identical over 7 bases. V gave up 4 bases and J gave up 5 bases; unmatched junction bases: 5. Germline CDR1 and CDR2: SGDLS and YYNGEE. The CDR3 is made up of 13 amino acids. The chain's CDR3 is CASSFGEGETQYF. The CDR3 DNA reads TGTGCCAGCAGCTTCGGGGAGGGGGAGACCCAGTACTTC.

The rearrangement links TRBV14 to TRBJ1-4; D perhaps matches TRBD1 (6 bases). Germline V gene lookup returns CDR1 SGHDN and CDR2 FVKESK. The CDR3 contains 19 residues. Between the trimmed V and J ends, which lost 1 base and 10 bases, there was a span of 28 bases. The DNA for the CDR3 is TGTGCCAGCAGCCAAGGTGTCCCCCAACAGGGTCAAAGGTTGGGAAAACTGTTTTTT. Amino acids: CASSQGVPQQGQRLGKLFF. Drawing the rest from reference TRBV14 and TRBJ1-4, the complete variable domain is EAGVTQFPSHSVIEKGQTVTLRCDPISGHDNLYWYRRVMGKEIKFLLHFVKESKQDESGMPNNRFLAERTGGTYSTLKVQPAELEDSGVYFCASSQGVPQQGQRLGKLFFGSGTQLSVL.

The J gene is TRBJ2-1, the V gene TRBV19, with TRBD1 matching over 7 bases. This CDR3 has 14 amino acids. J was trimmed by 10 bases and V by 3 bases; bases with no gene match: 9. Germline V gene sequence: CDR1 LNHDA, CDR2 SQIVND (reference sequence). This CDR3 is CASSMGQGVNEQFF. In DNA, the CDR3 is TGTGCCAGTAGTATGGGGCAGGGGGTTAACGAGCAGTTCTTC. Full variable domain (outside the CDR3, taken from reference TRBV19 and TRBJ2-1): DGGITQSPKYLFRKEGQNVTLSCEQNLNHDAMYWYRQDPGQGLRLIYYSQIVNDFQKGDIAEGYSVSREKKESFPLTVTSAQKNPTAFYLCASSMGQGVNEQFFGPGTRLTVL.